This TCR beta chain was retrieved from a study of PD-L1 blockade in urothelial cancer. Looking at the study overall: Analysis of blood occurred 3 weeks (second dose) and 6 weeks after treatment start. Typically, measured as a median, blood samples had over 120,000 T cells.

The protocol was immunoSEQ multiplex PCR, while the TCRdb copy is restricted to in-frame clones and leaves out a portion. Seen here are tens of thousands of clones, around 91% observed once, and the top ten hold around 1.5%. As for time point: pretreatment peripheral blood. J lost 1 base, V lost 5 bases, and 4 bases had no gene match. The CDR3 totals 15 residues. The germline V gene encodes CDR1 SEHNR and CDR2 FQNEAQ (reference sequence). The sample was PBMCs, taken around atezolizumab (anti-PD-L1) treatment. The receptor was derived from a man between 60 and 75 years old with urothelial cancer. The rearrangement joins TRBV7-9 to TRBJ2-1; 8 bases line up with TRBD2. CDR3 DNA: TGTGCCAGCAGCCGATTAGCGGGATCCTACAATGAGCAGTTCTTC. Amino acids: CASSRLAGSYNEQFF.